This T cell receptor beta chain was sequenced in a study of blood T cell repertoires in COVID-19. Study at large: Acute-phase and convalescent COVID-19 samples originated in the United States, Italy and Spain. The cDNA or gDNA used as material had been derived from T cells, B-cell-depleted T cells, or PBMCs.

Trimming removed 10 bases from V and 0 bases from J, with 12 bases in between. The CDR3 contains 14 residues. CDR1 and CDR2 from the germline V gene are LNHDA and SQIVND (reference sequence). The authors' processing: Nucleated cell number was recorded as an estimate derived from reference gene primer amplification. Method: immunoSEQ multiplex PCR; TCRdb's copy keeps in-frame clones and lacks some. That table gives V, J and clone size, and the DNA gave D and trimming. The sample has 200,000 to 300,000 clones, 83% seen once. The source material was peripheral blood. The chain uses TRBV19 and TRBJ2-2, with a tentative D call TRBD1 (5 bases). The receptor's source is a human donor in a cohort sampled during active COVID-19. The chain's CDR3 is CATRQSANTGELFF. The CDR3 DNA reads as TGTGCCACCCGACAGTCCGCGAACACCGGGGAGCTGTTTTTT.